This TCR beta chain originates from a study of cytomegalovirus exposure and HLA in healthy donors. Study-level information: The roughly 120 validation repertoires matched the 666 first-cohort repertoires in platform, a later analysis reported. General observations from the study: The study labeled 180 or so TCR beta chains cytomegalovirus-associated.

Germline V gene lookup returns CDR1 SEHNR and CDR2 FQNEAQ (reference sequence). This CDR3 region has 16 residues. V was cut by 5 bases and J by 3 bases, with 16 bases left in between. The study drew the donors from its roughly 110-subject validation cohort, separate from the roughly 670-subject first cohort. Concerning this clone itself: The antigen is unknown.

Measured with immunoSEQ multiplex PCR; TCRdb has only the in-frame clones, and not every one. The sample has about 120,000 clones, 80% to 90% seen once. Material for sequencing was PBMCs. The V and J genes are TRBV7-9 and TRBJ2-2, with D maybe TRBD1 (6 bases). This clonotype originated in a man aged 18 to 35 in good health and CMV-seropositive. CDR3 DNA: TGTGCCAGCAGCCATCCCGACAGGATTTACACCGGGGAGCTGTTTTTT. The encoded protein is CASSHPDRIYTGELFF.